One and the same sample provided the 8 T cell receptor beta chains below, sequenced in a study of PD-1 blockade in classical Hodgkin lymphoma (dated by TCRdb to the early 2020s). Sample time point, as interpreted from the label and publication: cycle 1 day 1 (C1D1), immediately before nivolumab initiation. All trial patients had relapsed after autologous stem cell transplantation, with cohorts A, B and C differing in prior brentuximab vedotin exposure. Receptor amplification or capture employed the immunoSEQ multiplex PCR assay. TCRdb took this table from immuneACCESS and kept in-frame rearrangements with V and J called. Such tables lack part of the clones; where checked against another copy, unresolved V genes explain under half of the gap, and the rest is unexplained. Within this sample are around 11,000 clones, with over 70% of them counted one time only. The leading ten clones occupy over 9.5% of the sample.

Here the sequenced sample was peripheral blood mononuclear cells (PBMCs), taken at baseline. These receptors were obtained from a human donor with classical Hodgkin lymphoma.

The chain uses TRBV7-3 and TRBJ1-6; D unclear. V was trimmed by 5 bases and J by 10 bases, leaving 18 bases between them. Germline CDR1 and CDR2: SGHTA and FQGTGA. The CDR3 covers 15 residues. CDR3 sequence: CASSRGFGYGSPLHF. As DNA, the CDR3 is TGTGCCAGCAGCCGAGGATTTGGTTATGGATCACCCCTCCACTTT.

This clone was observed once. The chain recombines TRBV30 with TRBJ2-1; 8 bases align to TRBD2. Trimming took 4 bases from V and 3 from J; bases not matched to a gene: 8. This CDR3 region has 15 residues. The germline V gene encodes CDR1 GTSNPN and CDR2 SVGIG (reference sequence). CDR3 sequence (DNA): TGTGCCTGGAAGGCTTGGCGGGGGGTCTACAATGAGCAGTTCTTC. It encodes CAWKAWRGVYNEQFF.

Regarding this clone: One junction end does not reproduce the germline sequence, and a read error may be involved. The sample contains more than one DNA sequence encoding this CDR3. The rearrangement links TRBV25-1 to TRBJ1-5; D is undetermined. CDR3 size: 13 residues. The V gene's germline CDR1 is MGHDK and CDR2 SYGVNS. CDR3 loop: CASSGSGFQPQHF. CDR3 in DNA: TGTGCCAGCAGTGGTTCAGGTTTTCAGCCCCAACATTTT.

The chain has TRBV5-4 and TRBJ1-2, with a possible D match to TRBD1 (6 bases). Deletions cut 4 bases from V and 4 bases from J, with 11 bases between. Germline CDR1 reads SGHNT; CDR2 reads YYREEE (reference sequence). The CDR3 extends over 13 amino acids. The CDR3: CASSAAGAYGYTF. The CDR3 DNA reads TGTGCCAGCAGCGCTGCAGGGGCCTATGGCTACACCTTC.

The V gene is TRBV28, the J gene TRBJ2-7, with D perhaps TRBD1 or TRBD2 (6 bases each). V gave up 2 bases and J gave up 4 bases, with 12 bases separating them. Germline values: CDR1 MDHEN, CDR2 SYDVKM. The CDR3 contains 14 residues. In DNA, the CDR3 is TGTGCCAGCAGTTTAAGGAAGGGGGGATACGAGCAGTACTTC. Translation gives CASSLRKGGYEQYF.

The rearrangement uses TRBV9 and TRBJ2-1; tentatively, D is TRBD2 (7 bases). CDR1 and CDR2 from the germline V gene are SGDLS and YYNGEE. This CDR3 is 18 amino acids long. Trimming removed 0 bases at V and 5 bases at J, with 21 bases between. In nucleotides, the CDR3 is TGTGCCAGCAGCGTAGAAGAATGGTCGGCGGGGGCCCACAATGAGCAGTTCTTC. Translation gives CASSVEEWSAGAHNEQFF.

The V gene is TRBV19, the J gene TRBJ2-1; TRBD1 aligns across 9 bases. CDR3 size: 14 residues. CDR1 is LNHDA, CDR2 SQIVND, per germline (reference sequence). The V gene end was trimmed by 4 bases and the J gene end by 10 bases; junction bases not matched to a gene: 8. CDR3 sequence reads: CASSRGQGLGEQFF. The CDR3 bases are TGTGCCAGTAGTAGGGGACAGGGCCTGGGGGAGCAGTTCTTC. The full variable domain, rest sourced from reference TRBV19 and TRBJ2-1, is DGGITQSPKYLFRKEGQNVTLSCEQNLNHDAMYWYRQDPGQGLRLIYYSQIVNDFQKGDIAEGYSVSREKKESFPLTVTSAQKNPTAFYLCASSRGQGLGEQFFGPGTRLTVL.

CDR3 region: CASSSWTSADSYEQYF. The CDR3 region has the DNA TGCGCCAGCAGCTCTTGGACTAGCGCCGACTCCTACGAGCAGTACTTC. The chain is built from TRBV4-1 and TRBJ2-7, with TRBD2 identical over 9 bases. The CDR3 spans 16 residues. Per the germline V gene, CDR1 is MGHRA and CDR2 is YSYEKL. V was pared by 5 bases and J by 0 bases, with 8 bases of the junction left unmatched.